The rows below give T cell receptor beta chains drawn from one sample of a study of blood T cell repertoires in COVID-19. Profiled with immunoSEQ multiplex PCR; TCRdb holds only in-frame clones, not every one. In the table there are fewer than 55,000 clones, approximately 91% of which are singletons. The sample comprised peripheral blood. Every receptor here comes from a man aged 50-59 years with active COVID-19. The CDR3 runs from the conserved cysteine through the conserved F or W. A D gene is named only where the DNA matches it firmly. The size of a clone is reported for some rows only, either as once, few or many, or as a class for expanded clones.

size	V	J	D	DNA	CDR3
NA	TRBV19	TRBJ1-1	NA	TGTGTCACGGAAGGGAGGATGAACACTGAAGCTTTCTTT	CVTEGRMNTEAFF
NA	TRBV6-5	TRBJ2-2	NA	TGTGCCAGCAGCTTTAACACCGGGGAGCTGTTTTTT	CASSFNTGELFF
once	TRBV7-8	TRBJ1-1	NA	TGTGCCAGCAGCTTAGTGGCGGATTACCTCTCTGAAGCTTTCTTT	CASSLVADYLSEAFF
NA	TRBV7-6	TRBJ2-3	TRBD2	TGTGCCAGCAGCGCCACTAGCGACCCAGATACGCAGTATTTT	CASSATSDPDTQYF
NA	TRBV3-1/TRBV3-2	TRBJ2-2	TRBD2	TGTGCCAGCAGCCAAGAGGGGCTAGCGGGAGGACTGAACACCGGGGAGCTGTTTTTT	CASSQEGLAGGLNTGELFF
NA	TRBV9	TRBJ1-4	NA	TGTGCCAGCAGCGTAGATCCCGCAACTAATGAAAAACTGTTTTTT	CASSVDPATNEKLFF
NA	TRBV6-2/TRBV6-3	TRBJ2-5	TRBD2	TGTGCCAGCAGCGGGGGGTACCAAGAGACCCAGTACTTC	CASSGGYQETQYF
NA	TRBV7-2	TRBJ2-1	TRBD1	TGTGCCAGCAGCTTAGAAGGGGGACAGCGCTCCTACAATGAGCAGTTCTTC	CASSLEGGQRSYNEQFF
once	TRBV11-2	TRBJ2-1	TRBD2	TGTGCCAGCAGCTTAGATTGGCTAGCGGGGGGTCAGTACAATGAGCAGTTCTTC	CASSLDWLAGGQYNEQFF
once	TRBV9	TRBJ2-7	TRBD1	TGTGCCAGCAGCCCTTCAACAGGGGTGGGCGAGCAGTACTTC	CASSPSTGVGEQYF
NA	TRBV2	TRBJ1-3	NA	TGTGCCAGCACCCAGGGTATGAGAAACACCATATATTTT	CASTQGMRNTIYF
NA	TRBV9	TRBJ2-2	TRBD2	TGTGCCAGCAGCCCTGGGGGGGTTTACCCCGGGGAGCTGTTTTTT	CASSPGGVYPGELFF
NA	TRBV19	TRBJ1-2	NA	TGTGCCAGTAGGAGGGCCGTTGGATCGAGCTACACCTTC	CASRRAVGSSYTF
NA	TRBV3-1/TRBV3-2	TRBJ1-1	NA	TGTGCCAGCAGCCTAGCCGGGATCGCGAACACTGAAGCTTTCTTT	CASSLAGIANTEAFF
NA	TRBV10-1	TRBJ2-1	TRBD2	TGCGCCAGCAGTGAGGGGACTAGCGGAGGGAGGAGCAATGAGCAGTTCTTC	CASSEGTSGGRSNEQFF
NA	TRBV18	TRBJ1-1	TRBD1	TGTGCCAGCTACCCTCCGGGACAGTGGAACACTGAAGCTTTCTTT	CASYPPGQWNTEAFF
few	TRBV7-3	TRBJ1-1	NA	TGTGCCAGCAGCCTCACGGCGGGCGGCACTGAAGCTTTCTTT	CASSLTAGGTEAFF
few	TRBV5-1	TRBJ1-6	TRBD1	TGCGCCAGCAGCTTAACAGTGGGACAGAAAGACCAAAATTCACCCCTCCACTTT	CASSLTVGQKDQNSPLHF
once	TRBV21-1	TRBJ2-1	NA	TGTGCCAGCAGCAATGTTTACGGGAATGAGCAGTTCTTC	CASSNVYGNEQFF
once	TRBV30	TRBJ1-1	NA	TGTGCCTGGACAGCGGGACTTATTACGAACACTGAAGCTTTCTTT	CAWTAGLITNTEAFF
NA	TRBV7-8	TRBJ1-5	NA	TGTGCCAGCAGCTTAAGGACGGACAGCCGCAATCAGCCCCAGCATTTT	CASSLRTDSRNQPQHF
NA	TRBV19	TRBJ1-1	NA	TGTGCCAGTAGAAACAGGGAAGGGAACACTGAAGCTTTCTTT	CASRNREGNTEAFF
NA	TRBV5-1	TRBJ1-3	NA	TGCGCCAGCAGCCAGGGAACTGGAAACACCATATATTTT	CASSQGTGNTIYF
NA	TRBV27	TRBJ2-2	TRBD1	TGTGCCAGCAGTTTGCCCGGGACAGGGGCCGGGGAGCTGTTTTTT	CASSLPGTGAGELFF
NA	TRBV5-6	TRBJ1-2	NA	TGTGCCAGCAGCTTGGACCCGACGGGGGGCTACACCTTC	CASSLDPTGGYTF
NA	TRBV9	TRBJ2-2	TRBD1	TGTGCCAGCAGCGTAAACGCGGCGGACAGGGGCGTCGGGGAGCTGTTTTTT	CASSVNAADRGVGELFF
NA	TRBV11-2	TRBJ1-1	NA	TGTGCCAGCAGCTTAGTGTCGGGGAGTAAGGACACTGAAGCTTTCTTT	CASSLVSGSKDTEAFF
NA	TRBV19	TRBJ2-5	TRBD2	TGTGCCAGTAGTGTTAGCGGGAGGGAGACCCAGTACTTC	CASSVSGRETQYF
NA	TRBV25-1	TRBJ1-2	TRBD1	TGTGCCAGCAGTGGGGGACAGGGGCTTTGGGGCTACACCTTC	CASSGGQGLWGYTF
NA	TRBV3-1/TRBV3-2	TRBJ2-5	TRBD1	TGTGCCAGCAGCCTAAAATACAGGGGGCGGGAGACCCAGTACTTC	CASSLKYRGRETQYF
NA	TRBV5-1	TRBJ1-5	TRBD1	TGCGCCAGCAGCTTGGGTCCTGGACAGGGGAATCAGCCCCAGCATTTT	CASSLGPGQGNQPQHF